These 29 T cell receptor beta chains were all obtained from the same sample, sequenced in a study of shared clonotypes between healthy human individuals. Only in-frame clones appear in the TCRdb table, and some are missing; sequencing was by immunoSEQ multiplex PCR. The table lists roughly 490,000 clones, around 78% of them singletons. The material sequenced was PBMCs. The receptors here all came from a woman in her 40s in good health. Some clones in this sample may be carry-over from other donors' samples.

V and J are TRBV2 and TRBJ2-7; TRBD1 aligns across 8 bases. Trimming at V came to 6 bases and at J to 4 bases, leaving 14 bases not matched to a gene. CDR3 length equals 16 residues. Germline V gives CDR1 SNHLY, CDR2 FYNNEI. The CDR3 sequence: CASRGAKTGVDYEQYF. CDR3 coding DNA: TGTGCCAGCAGGGGGGCGAAGACAGGGGTGGATTACGAGCAGTACTTC.

The genes are TRBV4-2 and TRBJ2-7; D is unresolved. Germline-derived CDR1 and CDR2 are LGHNA and YNFKEQ. The CDR3 extends over 11 amino acids. The germline V and J ends were trimmed by 1 base and 5 bases, with 3 bases remaining between them. In nucleotides, the CDR3 is TGTGCCAGCAGCCAAGGTGACGAGCAGTACTTC. Translation gives CASSQGDEQYF.

The rearrangement links TRBV4-2 to TRBJ2-3; the D gene is possibly TRBD2 (6 bases). CDR1 and CDR2 (germline): LGHNA, YNFKEQ. This CDR3 comprises 15 residues. V was shortened by 0 bases and J by 3 bases, with 10 bases between the two germline ends. CDR3 protein: CASSQDLGRTDTQYF. CDR3 DNA sequence: TGTGCCAGCAGCCAAGATCTCGGGAGAACAGATACGCAGTATTTT.

The chain is built from TRBV18 and TRBJ2-3; 8 bases line up with TRBD1. V shed 5 bases and J 4 bases; nucleotides not matched to a gene: 8. The CDR3 is 15 amino acids. Per germline, CDR1 KGHSH and CDR2 LQKENI. CDR3 amino acids: CASSSRTGPADTQYF. CDR3 nucleotides: TGTGCCAGCTCATCAAGGACAGGGCCGGCAGATACGCAGTATTTT.

This chain links TRBV28 with TRBJ2-5; possibly TRBD2 for D (5 bases). The V gene lost 6 bases and the J gene lost 5 bases, with 19 bases spanning the gap. There are 15 residues in the CDR3. Germline V lookup: CDR1 MDHEN, CDR2 SYDVKM. The CDR3 protein is CASSPLTRLKETQYF. CDR3 nucleotide sequence: TGTGCCAGCAGCCCTCTCACTAGGCTGAAGGAGACCCAGTACTTC.

The count of this clone is one. The J gene is TRBJ2-1, the V gene TRBV2; D is possibly TRBD2 (5 bases). CDR1 SNHLY and CDR2 FYNNEI come from the germline V gene. The CDR3 is 14 amino acids. V was cut by 2 bases and J by 7 bases, with 12 bases left in between. The CDR3 DNA follows: TGTGCCAGCAGTGAAAGGTTCACTAGGAATGAGCAGTTCTTC. It codes for CASSERFTRNEQFF.

This chain connects TRBV4-2 to TRBJ2-5; D gene uncertain. The end of the DNA aligns better with TRBJ2-7, so the J call may be wrong. Germline V CDR1 and CDR2: LGHNA, YNFKEQ. The CDR3 is 16 residues long. CDR3 in amino acids: CASSQRTSSNSYEQYF. The DNA for the CDR3 is TGTGCCAGCAGCCAAAGGACGTCGTCGAACTCCTACGAGCAGTACTTC.

Only a few counts were recorded for this clone. This CDR3 reads CASSPGWEGTSYEQYF. In nucleotides, the CDR3 is TGTGCCAGCAGCCCAGGATGGGAGGGGACATCCTACGAGCAGTACTTC. This sequence joins TRBV7-3 and TRBJ2-5, with D possibly TRBD2 on 7 matching bases. The J call may be wrong; the DNA end is better matched by TRBJ2-7. Germline lookup yields CDR1 SGHTA and CDR2 FQGTGA. CDR3 length: 16 residues.

This chain joins TRBV27 and TRBJ1-1; D uncertain. Germline V gives CDR1 MNHEY, CDR2 SMNVEV (reference sequence). Trimming shortened V by 3 bases and J by 1 base, and 6 bases separated the two germline ends. CDR3 size: 13 residues. CDR3 in amino acids: CASSFVPNTEAFF. CDR3 sequence (DNA): TGTGCCAGCAGTTTCGTCCCGAACACTGAAGCTTTCTTT.

This rearrangement joins TRBV29-1 to TRBJ2-3; D is perhaps TRBD1 or TRBD2 (5 bases each). The germline gives CDR1 SQVTM, CDR2 ANQGSEA. V lost 4 bases, J lost 5 bases, and 19 bases lay in between. This CDR3 has 15 amino acids. CDR3 bases: TGCAGCGTTGTAGGGTGGGGCGGAGAGGGAGATACGCAGTATTTT. Its translation is CSVVGWGGEGDTQYF.

V gene TRBV29-1 combines with J gene TRBJ2-1, with a possible D match to TRBD1 (5 bases). Trimming left V 6 bases short and J 2 bases short, with 14 bases between. Germline values: CDR1 SQVTM, CDR2 ANQGSEA. CDR3 length: 14 amino acids. Written as DNA, the CDR3 is TGCAGCGTCACAGGATTTGGCGCCTACAATGAGCAGTTCTTC. It specifies CSVTGFGAYNEQFF.

This clone was counted many times. The chain couples TRBV6-5 to TRBJ2-7; D is ambiguous. Germline V gene sequence: CDR1 MNHEY, CDR2 SVGAGI. The CDR3 spans 11 residues. V lost 6 bases and J 7 bases, leaving 10 bases between the germline ends. CDR3 sequence reads: CASRTFGEQYF. DNA of the CDR3: TGTGCCAGCAGGACCTTTGGGGAGCAGTACTTC.

The V call is TRBV5-1, the J call TRBJ2-3, with TRBD2 identical over 8 bases. The CDR3 has 17 residues. The germline CDR1 and CDR2 sequences are SGHRS and YFSETQ. V was clipped by 7 bases and J by 4 bases; unmatched bases: 17. For the CDR3, the DNA is TGCGCCAGCTTCCCTCGAGCGGGGACTAGAAGTGCAGATACGCAGTATTTT. This gives the protein CASFPRAGTRSADTQYF.

This chain links TRBV30 with TRBJ2-5; perhaps TRBD2 as D (5 bases). Germline V CDR1 and CDR2: GTSNPN, SVGIG (reference sequence). The V end was cut by 1 base, the J end by 5 bases, with 11 bases between. CDR3 length: 13 residues. CDR3 region: CAWSAGYGETQYF. The DNA of the CDR3 is TGTGCCTGGAGTGCGGGGTACGGTGAGACCCAGTACTTC.

This chain joins TRBV7-2 and TRBJ1-4; weak D call: TRBD1 (6 bases). Germline CDR1 SGHTA, CDR2 FQGNSA. Trimming stripped 5 bases from V and 7 bases from J, with 17 bases between. The CDR3 is made up of 15 amino acids. Here the CDR3 DNA reads TGTGCCAGCAGCCCCCGCGCAGGGGCGGGTGAAAAACTGTTTTTT. Its translation: CASSPRAGAGEKLFF.

The rearrangement joins TRBV15 to TRBJ2-7; 9 nucleotides match TRBD2. Trimming cost V 5 bases and J 5 bases; bases outside gene matches: 10. CDR3 size: 15 residues. Germline V lookup: CDR1 LNHNV, CDR2 YYDKDF (reference sequence). The CDR3 DNA follows: TGTGCCACCAGCCCCCAGGCGGGAGGGTCCGACGAGCAGTACTTC. Residues: CATSPQAGGSDEQYF.

This sequence joins TRBV29-1 and TRBJ2-2; D is undetermined. Germline CDR1 reads SQVTM; CDR2 reads ANQGSEA. The CDR3 has 12 amino acids. Trimming left V 6 bases short and J 0 bases short, with 5 bases between. CDR3 DNA sequence: TGCAGCGTAAAGGCGAACACCGGGGAGCTGTTTTTT. Translation: CSVKANTGELFF.

The J gene is TRBJ2-7, the V gene TRBV4-3; the match to TRBD2 covers 8 bases. The ends lost 4 bases at V and 4 bases at J; junction bases unmatched: 6. The CDR3 is made up of 14 amino acids. Looked up from germline, CDR1 is LGHNA and CDR2 is YSLEER. CDR3 protein: CASSLQAGVYEQYF. For the CDR3, the DNA is TGCGCCAGCAGCCTACAAGCGGGAGTTTACGAGCAGTACTTC.

The chain recombines TRBV6-1 with TRBJ2-1; 7 nucleotides align to TRBD1. The trim removed 6 bases at V and 7 bases at J, leaving 9 bases unmatched. Per the germline V gene, CDR1 is MNHNS and CDR2 is SASEGT. The CDR3 is 14 residues long. The CDR3 nucleotides read TGTGCCAGCAGCGTTATAGCACAGGGGAATGAGCAGTTCTTC. Its protein is CASSVIAQGNEQFF.

This clone has ten or more counts. This chain connects TRBV19 to TRBJ2-2; D not resolved. Germline lookup yields CDR1 LNHDA and CDR2 SQIVND (reference sequence). V was pared by 6 bases and J by 0 bases, with 11 bases between. The CDR3 consists of 15 residues. In nucleotides, the CDR3 is TGTGCCAGTAGAGAAGGAGCTTCGAACACCGGGGAGCTGTTTTTT. Encoded protein: CASREGASNTGELFF. The entire variable domain, with the rest obtained from reference TRBV19 and TRBJ2-2, is as follows: DGGITQSPKYLFRKEGQNVTLSCEQNLNHDAMYWYRQDPGQGLRLIYYSQIVNDFQKGDIAEGYSVSREKKESFPLTVTSAQKNPTAFYLCASREGASNTGELFFGEGSRLTVL.

In the case of this clone: This likely reflects a read error, since a far larger clone is one base away. This chain links TRBV7-3 with TRBJ1-6; TRBD1 aligns across 7 bases. The CDR3 extends over 13 amino acids. The V and J ends lost 5 bases and 9 bases, in that order; junction bases with no gene match: 4. Per the germline V gene, CDR1 is SGHTA and CDR2 is FQGTGA. The CDR3 is CASSTGQSSPLHF. The CDR3 nucleotides read TGTGCCAGCAGCACGGGACAGAGTTCACCCCTCCACTTT.

The J gene is TRBJ2-3, the V gene TRBV11-2; no firm D call. The germline V gene encodes CDR1 SGHAT and CDR2 FQNNGV. The CDR3 loop spans 12 amino acids. V was cut by 1 base and J by 9 bases, with 8 bases left in between. CDR3 coding DNA: TGTGCCAGCAGCTTAGTACGGACGACGCAGTATTTT. Translated, it gives CASSLVRTTQYF.

This clone was counted once. This rearrangement joins TRBV19 to TRBJ2-3; 15 nucleotides line up with TRBD2. Germline loops: CDR1 LNHDA, CDR2 SQIVND (reference sequence). J was trimmed by 4 bases and V by 1 base; bases with no gene match: 3. The CDR3 has 17 amino acids. The CDR3 loop reads CASSIAGTSGRPDTQYF. The CDR3 region has the DNA TGTGCCAGTAGTATAGCCGGGACTAGCGGGAGGCCAGATACGCAGTATTTT.

Concerning this clone itself: Mismatch with germline at one junction end may stem from a read error. The chain couples TRBV27 to TRBJ2-7; D may be TRBD1 (6 bases). Germline V gene data show CDR1 as MNHEY and CDR2 as SMNVEV (reference sequence). The CDR3 consists of 15 residues. The CDR3 nucleotides read TGTGCCAGCAGTCTATCGTGGGGGCGATCCTACGAGCAGTACTTC. Amino acids: CASSLSWGRSYEQYF.

This clone was recorded only once. CDR3: CASSPKAKGNEDTQYF. CDR3 coding DNA: TGTGCCAGCAGCCCTAAGGCGAAGGGGAATGAAGATACGCAGTATTTT. The chain joins TRBV7-2 to TRBJ2-3; possible D gene TRBD1, 5 bases. Germline values: CDR1 SGHTA, CDR2 FQGNSA. This CDR3 is built from 16 residues. Trimming removed 5 bases at V and 5 bases at J, with 20 bases between. Full variable domain (rest looked up from reference TRBV7-2 and TRBJ2-3): GAGVSQSPSNKVTEKGKDVELRCDPISGHTALYWYRQSLGQGLEFLIYFQGNSAPDKSGLPSDRFSAERTGGSVSTLTIQRTQQEDSAVYLCASSPKAKGNEDTQYFGPGTRLTVL.

V and J are TRBV7-9 and TRBJ2-7, with 11 bases fitting TRBD2. V was clipped by 3 bases and J by 4 bases; unmatched bases: 2. Germline V gives CDR1 SEHNR, CDR2 FQNEAQ (reference sequence). This CDR3 is built from 14 residues. The CDR3 DNA sequence: TGTGCCAGCAGCTTTACTAGCGGGAGTTACGAGCAGTACTTC. Protein: CASSFTSGSYEQYF. Using reference TRBV7-9 and TRBJ2-7 for the parts outside the CDR3, the full variable domain is DTGVSQNPRHKITKRGQNVTFRCDPISEHNRLYWYRQTLGQGPEFLTYFQNEAQLEKSRLLSDRFSAERPKGSFSTLEIQRTEQGDSAMYLCASSFTSGSYEQYFGPGTRLTVT.

This clone is a singleton in its sample. This chain joins TRBV11-2 and TRBJ2-7; D is possibly TRBD1 (8 bases). With 1 base removed from V and 3 bases from J, the gap between germline ends came to 13 bases. The CDR3 has 15 amino acids. Per germline, CDR1 SGHAT and CDR2 FQNNGV. The CDR3 sequence is CASSLGTGGDYEQYF. CDR3 DNA sequence: TGTGCCAGCAGCTTAGGTACAGGGGGGGACTACGAGCAGTACTTC.

The V call is TRBV6-4, the J call TRBJ2-3; the match to TRBD2 covers 8 bases. The CDR3 is 15 residues long. Germline CDR1 MRHNA, CDR2 SNTAGT. Trimming removed 4 bases from V and 3 bases from J; junction bases left unmatched: 6. CDR3 region: CASSVGRAGTDTQYF. CDR3 nucleotide sequence: TGTGCCAGCAGTGTCGGGAGGGCGGGAACAGATACGCAGTATTTT.

Of note for this clone: A clone one base away is much larger, so this may be a read error. Other DNA sequences of this sample code for an identical CDR3. This rearrangement joins TRBV7-9 to TRBJ2-2, with D uncertain. Deletions cut 2 bases from V and 1 base from J, with 11 bases between. Per the germline V gene, CDR1 is SEHNR and CDR2 is FQNEAQ (reference sequence). The CDR3 length is 16 residues. CDR3 nucleotides: TGTGCCAGCAGCTTATACGGGCTACGGAACACCGGGGAGCTGTTTTTT. As protein: CASSLYGLRNTGELFF.